Described below is a single T cell receptor (beta chain) sequence and its context. This entry is derived from a study of blood T cell repertoires in COVID-19. Study-wide context: Italy, Spain and the United States were the sources of the convalescent and acute COVID-19 samples. In each case, the material was cDNA or gDNA derived from T cells, B-cell-depleted T cells, or PBMCs.

Germline V CDR1 and CDR2: SGHVS, FNYEAQ. Deletions cut 5 bases from V and 12 bases from J, with 23 bases between. This CDR3 comprises 15 residues. As processed by the authors: Amplification of reference gene primers provided the estimated nucleated cell counts. Method: immunoSEQ multiplex PCR; TCRdb's copy keeps in-frame clones and lacks some. The D gene and trimming were derived from the DNA, and the V and J assignments and clone size from that table. The table shows under 200,000 clones, with 90% occurring only once. Sequencing was done on a sample of peripheral blood. The chain employs TRBV7-6 and TRBJ2-1; D possibly corresponds to TRBD2 (5 bases). The receptor's source is a man in his fifties or sixties with acute or convalescent COVID-19. As DNA, the CDR3 is TGTGCCAGCAGCCCCTACTGGACTGGCGATGAAGGGCAGTTCTTC. Amino acids: CASSPYWTGDEGQFF.